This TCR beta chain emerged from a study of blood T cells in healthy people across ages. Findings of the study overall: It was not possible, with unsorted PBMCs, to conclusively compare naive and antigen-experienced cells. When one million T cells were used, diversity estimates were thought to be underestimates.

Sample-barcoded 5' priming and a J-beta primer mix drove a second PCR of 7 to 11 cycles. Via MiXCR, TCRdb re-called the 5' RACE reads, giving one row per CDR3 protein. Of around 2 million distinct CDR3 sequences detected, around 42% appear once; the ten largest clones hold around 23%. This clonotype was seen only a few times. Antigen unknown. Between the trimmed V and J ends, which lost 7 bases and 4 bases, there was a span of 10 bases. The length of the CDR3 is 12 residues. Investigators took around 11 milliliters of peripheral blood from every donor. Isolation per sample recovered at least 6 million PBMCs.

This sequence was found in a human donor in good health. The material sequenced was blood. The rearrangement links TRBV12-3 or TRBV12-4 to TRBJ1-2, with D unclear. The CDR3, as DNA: TGTGCCAGCACCGACGGACCCTATGGCTACACCTTC. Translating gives CASTDGPYGYTF.